This T cell receptor (beta chain) was sequenced in a study of blood T cells in healthy people across ages. Sample-barcoded 5' priming and a J-beta primer mix drove a second PCR of 7 to 11 cycles. TCRdb redid the calling of the 5' RACE reads with MiXCR, one entry per CDR3 protein. The sample consists of under 2,000,000 distinct CDR3 sequences, roughly 50% of them appearing once. V lost 0 bases and J 7 bases, leaving 17 bases between the germline ends. The CDR3 sequence is 16 residues long. CDR1 and CDR2 (germline): SGHRS, YFSETQ. This sequence originates from a woman aged 40-49 years in good health. The chain employs TRBV5-1 and TRBJ2-4, with a weak D call TRBD2 (7 bases). Sequences were obtained from blood. The CDR3 coding sequence is TGCGCCAGCAGCTTGGGGCTCGGGGGGCCGCGGAACATTCAGTACTTC. Its translation is CASSLGLGGPRNIQYF. Complete variable domain (other parts from reference TRBV5-1 and TRBJ2-4): KAGVTQTPRYLIKTRGQQVTLSCSPISGHRSVSWYQQTPGQGLQFLFEYFSETQRNKGNFPGRFSGRQFSNSRSEMNVSTLELGDSALYLCASSLGLGGPRNIQYFGAGTRLSVL.